Each of the 11 T cell receptor beta chains below was sequenced from the same sample in a study of CXCR3-negative and CXCR3-positive naive CD8 T cells. In preparing the TRB cDNA libraries, 5' RACE with UMI labels was used. TCRdb reprocessed the 5' RACE reads, with one entry per CDR3 protein and no DNA. The ten top clones account for around 9.6%, within a sample of tens of thousands of distinct CDR3 sequences. The sequenced material came from memory CD8+ T cells from blood. The receptors originated from a human donor in good health. Some clones in this sample may be carry-over from other donors' samples.

The chain uses TRBV29-1 and TRBJ2-7. This CDR3 has 12 residues. CDR1 is SQVTM and CDR2 is ANQGSEA in the germline V gene. The chain's CDR3 is CSVSVSSYEQYF.

V gene TRBV7-9 combines with J gene TRBJ2-7; TCRdb returns TRBD1, unconfirmable since there is no DNA. The CDR3 sequence is 15 residues long. From germline, CDR1 is SEHNR and CDR2 FQNEAQ (reference sequence). The CDR3 region is CASSNHGQGWHEQYF.

The V and J genes are TRBV9 and TRBJ2-1; the D call from TCRdb, TRBD1, cannot be confirmed without DNA. Germline CDR1 is SGDLS and CDR2 is YYNGEE. The CDR3 totals 15 residues. The CDR3 region is CASSVPGTEDNEQFF.

The rearrangement links TRBV19 to TRBJ2-1; as DNA is missing, the TRBD1 call by TCRdb cannot be tested. Germline V CDR1 and CDR2: LNHDA, SQIVND (reference sequence). The CDR3 has 16 amino acids. The CDR3: CASSIAGRASYNEQFF.

Considering frequency, this clonotype is medium-sized. The chain carries TRBV6-2 or TRBV6-3 and TRBJ2-4; TCRdb gives TRBD1 as the D gene, but with no DNA this cannot be confirmed. Germline CDR1 MNHEY, CDR2 SVGEGT. The CDR3 is 11 residues long. CDR3 residues: CASSSVDIQYF.

The chain recombines TRBV5-1 with TRBJ2-3; checking the TCRdb D call of TRBD1 is not possible without DNA. The germline V gene has CDR1 SGHRS and CDR2 YFSETQ. The CDR3 is 16 residues long. Here the CDR3 reads CASSPLAGELTDTQYF.

This chain uses TRBV28 with TRBJ1-1; TCRdb names TRBD1, which stays unverified in the absence of DNA. Germline V gene data show CDR1 as MDHEN and CDR2 as SYDVKM. This CDR3 comprises 15 residues. CDR3 amino acids: CASTHRGIMNTEAFF.

The chain links TRBV12-3 or TRBV12-4 to TRBJ2-3; TCRdb reports TRBD2, a call that lacks DNA to check it against. This CDR3 is built from 15 residues. The CDR3 region is CASSPPAGSTDTQDF.

The J gene is TRBJ2-1, the V gene TRBV6-2 or TRBV6-3; TCRdb lists TRBD1, though no DNA is available to test this call. The CDR3 has 15 amino acids. Per the germline V gene, CDR1 is MNHEY and CDR2 is SVGEGT. The chain's CDR3 is CASSYVGAPLDEQFF.

The chain couples TRBV6-6 to TRBJ2-7; absent DNA, TCRdb's TRBD1 call cannot be checked. Germline CDR1 MNHNY, CDR2 SVGAGI (reference sequence). This CDR3 contains 16 residues. The CDR3 protein is CASTAPRQNPSGEQYF.

The gene calls are TRBV19 and TRBJ2-1; as DNA is missing, the TRBD2 call by TCRdb cannot be tested. CDR1 is LNHDA and CDR2 is SQIVND in the germline V gene (reference sequence). This CDR3 is 13 amino acids long. CDR3 sequence reads: CASARSIGDEQFF.